By share of the sample, the clone carrying this T cell receptor (beta chain) is medium-sized. A mixed TRB-A/B primer pool amplified rearranged TRB by multiplex touch-down PCR. TCRdb passed the multiplex PCR reads through MiXCR, listing each CDR3 protein once. The data show several thousand distinct CDR3 sequences, 25% seen once. The data stem from a study of T cell repertoires in aging, cancer and after chemotherapy. Peripheral blood genomic DNA, not sorted cells or RNA, was the template. The sequence came from a human donor with a blood cancer. Sequencing was carried out using blood.

The CDR3 nucleotides read TGTGCCAGTAGTGCTATCCCGGGATATCAGCCCCAGCATTTT. It translates to CASSAIPGYQPQHF. V usage is TRBV19 and J usage is TRBJ1-5; D unclear. V was clipped by 5 bases and J by 5 bases, with 13 bases between them. This CDR3 region has 14 residues. CDR1 and CDR2 (germline): LNHDA, SQIVND (reference sequence). The full variable domain, completed using reference TRBV19 and TRBJ1-5, is DGGITQSPKYLFRKEGQNVTLSCEQNLNHDAMYWYRQDPGQGLRLIYYSQIVNDFQKGDIAEGYSVSREKKESFPLTVTSAQKNPTAFYLCASSAIPGYQPQHFGDGTRLSIL.